This TCR beta chain was recorded in a study of blood T cell repertoires in COVID-19. As for the study in general: The origin of the acute and convalescent COVID-19 samples was the United States, Italy and Spain. The cDNA or gDNA used as material had been derived from T cells, B-cell-depleted T cells, or PBMCs.

Profiling relied on immunoSEQ multiplex PCR, and the TCRdb table lists in-frame clones only, not all of them. The sample has around 56,000 clones, 73% seen once. V was shortened by 0 bases and J by 4 bases, with 13 bases between the two germline ends. The CDR3 extends over 15 amino acids. Germline V lookup: CDR1 SGDLS, CDR2 YYNGEE. The table lists this clone with a few counts. The clonotype originates from a woman between 65 and 79 years old with acute or convalescent COVID-19. V usage is TRBV9 and J usage is TRBJ1-1, with D possibly being TRBD1 (6 bases). Sequencing used peripheral blood. The CDR3 coding sequence is TGTGCCAGCAGCGTAGGTGGTCTAGGGGGCACTGAAGCTTTCTTT. Residues: CASSVGGLGGTEAFF.